This TCR beta chain was observed in a study of T-cell reconstitution after alpha-beta-depleted transplantation in children. Broader study findings: The main origin of T-cell counts and diversity one year after transplant was newly produced T cells. It was surviving recipient T cells and thymic progenitors that gave some patients high TCRbeta diversity at day 60. As was reported, about two months after transplant, alpha-beta T cells came from several hundred expanded graft clones.

TCRbeta library construction was performed incorporating unique molecular identifiers. TCRdb used MiXCR to reprocess the PCR reads, holding one entry per CDR3 protein. There are fewer than 250,000 distinct CDR3 sequences in the sample; over 15% occur only once, and roughly two fifths lies in the top ten. This clonotype was counted between two and nine times. Antigen: not known. The germline gives CDR1 MNHEY, CDR2 SVGAGI. V lost 2 bases and J lost 1, with 8 bases in between. The length of the CDR3 is 14 residues. The origin of this receptor is a male patient between 2 and 15 years old who had a stem cell transplant for acute lymphoblastic leukemia, so the T cells may come from the graft donor. Sequencing used PBMCs, mostly from graft donor cells, obtained 360 days after TCRalphabeta/CD19-depleted stem cell transplant. The chain has TRBV6-5 and TRBJ1-1; weak D call: TRBD1 (6 bases). CDR3 in amino acids: CASSYDRTNTEAFF. The CDR3 nucleotides read TGTGCCAGCAGTTACGACAGGACGAACACTGAAGCTTTCTTT.